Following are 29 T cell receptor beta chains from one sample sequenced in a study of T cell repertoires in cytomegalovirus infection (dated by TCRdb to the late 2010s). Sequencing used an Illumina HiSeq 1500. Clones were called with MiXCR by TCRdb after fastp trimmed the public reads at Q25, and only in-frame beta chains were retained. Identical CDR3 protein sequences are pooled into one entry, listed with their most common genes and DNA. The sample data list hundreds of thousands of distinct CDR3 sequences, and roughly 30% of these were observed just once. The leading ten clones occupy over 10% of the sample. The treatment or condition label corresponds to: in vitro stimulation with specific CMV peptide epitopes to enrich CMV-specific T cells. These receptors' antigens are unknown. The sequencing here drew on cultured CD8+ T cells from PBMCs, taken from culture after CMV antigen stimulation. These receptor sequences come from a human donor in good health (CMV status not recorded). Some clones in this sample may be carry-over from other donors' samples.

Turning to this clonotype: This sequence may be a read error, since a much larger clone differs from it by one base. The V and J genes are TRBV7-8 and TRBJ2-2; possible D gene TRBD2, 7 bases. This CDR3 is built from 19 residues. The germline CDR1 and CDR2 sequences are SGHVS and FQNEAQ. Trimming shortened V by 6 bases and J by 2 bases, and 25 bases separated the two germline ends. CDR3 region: CASRSVGLGGGANTGELFF. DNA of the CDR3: TGTGCCAGCAGGTCCGTCGGGCTAGGGGGGGGTGCCAACACCGGGGAGCTGTTTTTT.

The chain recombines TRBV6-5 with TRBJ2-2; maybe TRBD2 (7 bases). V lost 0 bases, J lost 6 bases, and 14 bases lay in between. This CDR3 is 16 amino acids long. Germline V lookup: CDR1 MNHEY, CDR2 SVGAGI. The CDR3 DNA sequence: TGTGCCAGCAGTTACTCGGGGGGGGGGCTGGCCGGGGAGCTGTTTTTT. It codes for CASSYSGGGLAGELFF.

CDR3 sequence reads: CASSRGVASDTQYF. The CDR3 DNA is TGTGCCAGCAGCAGGGGGGTGGCATCCGATACGCAGTATTTT. J is TRBJ2-3 and V is TRBV6-1; a weak D match, TRBD1 (7 bases). The CDR3 covers 14 residues. In germline, CDR1 is MNHNS, CDR2 SASEGT. The V end lost 6 bases, the J end lost 6 bases, and 16 bases lay between the germline ends.

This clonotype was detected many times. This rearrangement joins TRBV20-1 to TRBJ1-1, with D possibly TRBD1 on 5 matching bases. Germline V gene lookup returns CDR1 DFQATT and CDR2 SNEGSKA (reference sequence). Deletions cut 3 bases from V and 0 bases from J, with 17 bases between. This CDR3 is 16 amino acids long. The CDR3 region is CSASDDRGTLNTEAFF. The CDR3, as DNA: TGCAGTGCTAGTGATGACAGAGGGACCTTGAACACTGAAGCTTTCTTT.

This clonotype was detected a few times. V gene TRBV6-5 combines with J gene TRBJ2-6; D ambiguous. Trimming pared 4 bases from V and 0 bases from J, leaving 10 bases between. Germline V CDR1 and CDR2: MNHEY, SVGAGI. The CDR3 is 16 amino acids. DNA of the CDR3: TGTGCCAGCAGTTCAAATTCCGGCTCTGGGGCCAACGTCCTGACTTTC. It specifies CASSSNSGSGANVLTF.

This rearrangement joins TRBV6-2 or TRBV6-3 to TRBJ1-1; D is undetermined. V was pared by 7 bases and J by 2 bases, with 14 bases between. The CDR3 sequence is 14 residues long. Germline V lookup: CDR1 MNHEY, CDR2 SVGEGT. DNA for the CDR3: TGTGCCAGCACCGGAATTGACTCTAACACTGAAGCTTTCTTT. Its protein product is CASTGIDSNTEAFF.

DNA of the CDR3: TGTGCTAGTGGGCCCGGGACTACCACCGGGGAGCTGTTTTTT. Protein sequence: CASGPGTTTGELFF. The V and J genes are TRBV12-5 and TRBJ2-2; TRBD2 agrees at 7 bases. With V trimmed by 6 bases and J by 4 bases, 5 bases remained unmatched. Germline V gene sequence: CDR1 LGHNT, CDR2 FRNRAP. This CDR3 spans 14 amino acids.

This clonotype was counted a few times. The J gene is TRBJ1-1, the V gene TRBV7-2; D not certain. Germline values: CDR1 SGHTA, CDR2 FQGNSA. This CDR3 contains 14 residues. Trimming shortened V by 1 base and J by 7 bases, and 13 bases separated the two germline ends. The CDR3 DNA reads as TGTGCCAGCAGCTTAGATGTAGCGGTAGGTGAAGCTTTCTTT. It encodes CASSLDVAVGEAFF.

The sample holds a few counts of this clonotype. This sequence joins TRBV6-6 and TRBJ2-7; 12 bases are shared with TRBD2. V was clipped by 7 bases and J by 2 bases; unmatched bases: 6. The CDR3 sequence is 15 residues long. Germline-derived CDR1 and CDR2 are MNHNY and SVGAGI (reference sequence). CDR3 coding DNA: TGTGCCAGCAATCCTCTAGCGGGGGGGGCCTACGAGCAGTACTTC. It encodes CASNPLAGGAYEQYF.

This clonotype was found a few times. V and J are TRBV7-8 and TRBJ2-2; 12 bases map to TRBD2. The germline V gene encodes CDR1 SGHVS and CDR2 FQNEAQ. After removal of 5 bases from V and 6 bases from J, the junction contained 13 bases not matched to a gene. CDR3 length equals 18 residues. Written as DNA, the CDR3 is TGTGCCAGCAGCCAAATCCTATCGACTAGCGGGGGTTCCGGGGAGCTGTTTTTT. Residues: CASSQILSTSGGSGELFF.

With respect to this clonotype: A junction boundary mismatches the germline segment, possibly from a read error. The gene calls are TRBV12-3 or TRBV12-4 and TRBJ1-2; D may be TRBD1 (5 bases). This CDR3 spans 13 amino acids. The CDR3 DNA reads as TGTGCCAACAGTTTCAAGGGGTTCTATGGCTACACCTTC. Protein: CANSFKGFYGYTF.

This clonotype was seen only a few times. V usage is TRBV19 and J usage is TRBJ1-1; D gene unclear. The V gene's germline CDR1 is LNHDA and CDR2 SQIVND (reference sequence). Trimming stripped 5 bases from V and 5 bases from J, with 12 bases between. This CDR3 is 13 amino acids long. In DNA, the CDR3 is TGTGCCAGTAGTGTTGACGACTTGACTGAAGCTTTCTTT. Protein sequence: CASSVDDLTEAFF.

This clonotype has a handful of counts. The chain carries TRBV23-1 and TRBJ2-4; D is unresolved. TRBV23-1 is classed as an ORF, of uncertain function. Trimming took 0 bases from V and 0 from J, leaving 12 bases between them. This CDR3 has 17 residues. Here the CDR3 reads CASSQSRPPLAKNIQYF. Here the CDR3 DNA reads TGCGCCAGCAGTCAATCGAGGCCACCTCTAGCCAAAAACATTCAGTACTTC.

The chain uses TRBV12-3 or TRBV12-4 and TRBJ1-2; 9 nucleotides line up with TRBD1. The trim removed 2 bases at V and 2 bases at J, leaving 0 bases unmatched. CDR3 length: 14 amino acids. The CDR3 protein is CASSLTGGNYGYTF. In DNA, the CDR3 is TGTGCCAGCAGTTTAACAGGGGGCAACTATGGCTACACCTTC.

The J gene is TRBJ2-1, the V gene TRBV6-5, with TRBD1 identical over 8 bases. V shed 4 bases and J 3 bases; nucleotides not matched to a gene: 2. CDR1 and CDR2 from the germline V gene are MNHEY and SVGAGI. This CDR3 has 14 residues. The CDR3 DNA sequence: TGTGCCAGCAGTTCGGGACAGGACTACAATGAGCAGTTCTTC. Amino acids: CASSSGQDYNEQFF.

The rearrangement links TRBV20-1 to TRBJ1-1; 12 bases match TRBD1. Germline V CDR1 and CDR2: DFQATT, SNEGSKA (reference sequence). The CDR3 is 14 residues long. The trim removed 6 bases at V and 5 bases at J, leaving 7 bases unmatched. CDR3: CSAPGQGAHTEAFF. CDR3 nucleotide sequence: TGCAGTGCACCGGGACAGGGGGCGCATACTGAAGCTTTCTTT.

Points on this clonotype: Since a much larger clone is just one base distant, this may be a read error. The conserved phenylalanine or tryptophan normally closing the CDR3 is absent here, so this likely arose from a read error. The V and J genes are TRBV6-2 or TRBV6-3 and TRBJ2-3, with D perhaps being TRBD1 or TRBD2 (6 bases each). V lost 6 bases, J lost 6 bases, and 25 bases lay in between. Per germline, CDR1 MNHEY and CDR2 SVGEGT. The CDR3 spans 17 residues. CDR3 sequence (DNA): TGTGCCAGCAGCTACCTGGAGTTAGCAGGGGAGGAGGATACGCAGTATTCT. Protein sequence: CASSYLELAGEEDTQYS.

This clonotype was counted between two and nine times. CDR3 sequence reads: CAISESTGNTEAFF. The CDR3 DNA follows: TGTGCCATCAGTGAGTCGACAGGGAACACTGAAGCTTTCTTT. This chain links TRBV10-3 with TRBJ1-1; D might be TRBD1 (6 bases). The length of the CDR3 is 14 residues. V was pared by 0 bases and J by 1 base, with 6 bases between. Germline V gene lookup returns CDR1 ENHRY and CDR2 SYGVKD.

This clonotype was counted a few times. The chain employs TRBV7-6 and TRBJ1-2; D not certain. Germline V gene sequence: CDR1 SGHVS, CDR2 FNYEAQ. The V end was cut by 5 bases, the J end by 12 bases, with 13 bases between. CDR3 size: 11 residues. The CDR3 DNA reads TGTGCCAGCAGCCGAGGGAGGGAGGACACCTTC. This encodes CASSRGREDTF.

CDR3 sequence: CASSQPGDGYTF. The CDR3 DNA is TGTGCCAGCAGCCAACCAGGGGATGGCTACACCTTC. The genes are TRBV7-3 and TRBJ1-2; D is perhaps TRBD1 (6 bases). Germline CDR1 SGHTA, CDR2 FQGTGA. The ends were cut back, 5 bases at V and 6 bases at J, with 10 bases in the middle. The CDR3 sequence is 12 residues long.

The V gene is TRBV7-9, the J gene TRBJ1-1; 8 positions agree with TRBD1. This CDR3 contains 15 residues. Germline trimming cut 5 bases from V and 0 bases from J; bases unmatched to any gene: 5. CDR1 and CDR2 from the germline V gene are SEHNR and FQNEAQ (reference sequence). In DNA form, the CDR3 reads TGTGCCAGCAGCCCGCAGGGGGCCCTGAACACTGAAGCTTTCTTT. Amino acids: CASSPQGALNTEAFF.

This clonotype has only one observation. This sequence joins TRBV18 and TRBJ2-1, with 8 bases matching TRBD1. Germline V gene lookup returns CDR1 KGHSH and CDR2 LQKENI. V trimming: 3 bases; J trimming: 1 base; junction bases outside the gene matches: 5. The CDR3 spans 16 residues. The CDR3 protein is CASSPGNRGSYNEQFF. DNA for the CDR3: TGTGCCAGCTCACCCGGAAACAGGGGGTCCTACAATGAGCAGTTCTTC.

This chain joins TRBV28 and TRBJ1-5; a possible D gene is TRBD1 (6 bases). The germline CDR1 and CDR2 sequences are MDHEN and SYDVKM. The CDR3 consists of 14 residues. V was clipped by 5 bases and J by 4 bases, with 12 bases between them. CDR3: CASSDRQANQPQHF. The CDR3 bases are TGTGCCAGCAGTGACAGGCAGGCGAATCAGCCCCAGCATTTT. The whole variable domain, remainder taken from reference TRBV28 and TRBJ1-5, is DVKVTQSSRYLVKRTGEKVFLECVQDMDHENMFWYRQDPGLGLRLIYFSYDVKMKEKGDIPEGYSVSREKKERFSLILESASTNQTSMYLCASSDRQANQPQHFGDGTRLSIL.

The CDR3 region is CASSTTRGAFF. DNA for the CDR3: TGTGCCAGTAGTACCACGCGCGGCGCTTTCTTT. The chain is built from TRBV19 and TRBJ1-1; no firm D call. The V and J ends lost 4 bases and 11 bases respectively, with 11 bases between them. This CDR3 region has 11 residues. In germline, CDR1 is LNHDA, CDR2 SQIVND (reference sequence).

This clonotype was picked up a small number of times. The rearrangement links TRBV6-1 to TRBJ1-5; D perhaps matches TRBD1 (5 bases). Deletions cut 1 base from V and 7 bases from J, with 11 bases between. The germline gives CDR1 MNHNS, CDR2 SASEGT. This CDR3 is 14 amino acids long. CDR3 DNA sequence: TGTGCCAGCAGTGAAGTCCAGCAGGGACAGCCCCAGCATTTT. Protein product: CASSEVQQGQPQHF.

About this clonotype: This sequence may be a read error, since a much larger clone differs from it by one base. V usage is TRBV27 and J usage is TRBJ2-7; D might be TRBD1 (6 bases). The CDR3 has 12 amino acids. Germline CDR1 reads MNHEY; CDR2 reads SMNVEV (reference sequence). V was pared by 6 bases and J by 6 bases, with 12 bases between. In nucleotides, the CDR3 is TGTGCCAGCAGCTCGGACAGCGGCGAGCAGTACTTC. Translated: CASSSDSGEQYF.

The DNA for the CDR3 is TGTGCCAGCAGCCCTGATACCTTTTCAGGGGCAATTGGCGAGCAGTACTTC. Translated: CASSPDTFSGAIGEQYF. The chain links TRBV14 to TRBJ2-7, with a possible D match to TRBD1 (6 bases). V was trimmed by 4 bases and J by 6 bases, leaving 25 bases between them. The CDR3 extends over 17 amino acids. Germline values: CDR1 SGHDN, CDR2 FVKESK.

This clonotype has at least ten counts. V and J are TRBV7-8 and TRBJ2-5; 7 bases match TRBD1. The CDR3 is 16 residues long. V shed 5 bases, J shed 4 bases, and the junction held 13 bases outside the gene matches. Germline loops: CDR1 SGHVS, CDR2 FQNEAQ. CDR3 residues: CASSPRTGKHGETQYF. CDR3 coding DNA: TGTGCCAGCAGCCCGCGGACAGGAAAACACGGAGAGACCCAGTACTTC.

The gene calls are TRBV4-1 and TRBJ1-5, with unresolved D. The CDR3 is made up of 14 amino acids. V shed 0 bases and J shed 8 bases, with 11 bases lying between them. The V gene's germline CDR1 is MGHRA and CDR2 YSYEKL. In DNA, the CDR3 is TGCGCCAGCAGCCAAGATATAGGTTATGAGCCCCAGCATTTT. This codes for CASSQDIGYEPQHF.